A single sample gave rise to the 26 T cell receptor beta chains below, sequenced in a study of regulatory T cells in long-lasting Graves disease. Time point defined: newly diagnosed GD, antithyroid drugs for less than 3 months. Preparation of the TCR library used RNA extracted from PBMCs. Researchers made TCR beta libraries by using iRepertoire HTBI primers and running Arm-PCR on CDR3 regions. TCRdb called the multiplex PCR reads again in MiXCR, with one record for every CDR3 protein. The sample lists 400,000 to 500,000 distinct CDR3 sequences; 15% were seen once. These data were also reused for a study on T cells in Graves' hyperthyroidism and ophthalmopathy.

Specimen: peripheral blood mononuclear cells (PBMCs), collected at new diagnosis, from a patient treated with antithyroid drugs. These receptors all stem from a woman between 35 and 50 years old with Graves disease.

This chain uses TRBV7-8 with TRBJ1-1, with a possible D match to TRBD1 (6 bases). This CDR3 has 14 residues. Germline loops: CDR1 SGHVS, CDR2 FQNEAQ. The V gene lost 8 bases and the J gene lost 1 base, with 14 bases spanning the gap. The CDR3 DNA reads TGTGCCAGCCGACCTCAGGGGACGAACACTGAAGCTTTCTTT. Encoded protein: CASRPQGTNTEAFF.

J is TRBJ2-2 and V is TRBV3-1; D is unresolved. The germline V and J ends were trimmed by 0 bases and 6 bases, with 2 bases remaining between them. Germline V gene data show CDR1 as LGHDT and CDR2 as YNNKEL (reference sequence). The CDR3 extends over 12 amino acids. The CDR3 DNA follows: TGTGCCAGCAGCCAAGATTCCGGGGAGCTGTTTTTT. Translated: CASSQDSGELFF. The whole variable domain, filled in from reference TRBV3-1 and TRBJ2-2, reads DTAVSQTPKYLVTQMGNDKSIKCEQNLGHDTMYWYKQDSKKFLKIMFSYNNKELIINETVPNRFSPKSPDKAHLNLHINSLELGDSAVYFCASSQDSGELFFGEGSRLTVL.

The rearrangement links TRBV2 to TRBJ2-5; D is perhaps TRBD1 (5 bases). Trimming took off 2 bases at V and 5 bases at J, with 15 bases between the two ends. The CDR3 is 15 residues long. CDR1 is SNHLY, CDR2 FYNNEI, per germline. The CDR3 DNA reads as TGTGCCAGCAGTGAACGGACAAGGGGCGGTGAGACCCAGTACTTC. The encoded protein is CASSERTRGGETQYF.

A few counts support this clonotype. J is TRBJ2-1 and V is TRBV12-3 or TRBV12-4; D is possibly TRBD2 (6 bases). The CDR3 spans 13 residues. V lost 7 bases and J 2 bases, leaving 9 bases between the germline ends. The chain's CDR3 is CASTWGAYNEQFF. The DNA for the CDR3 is TGTGCCAGCACATGGGGGGCCTACAATGAGCAGTTCTTC.

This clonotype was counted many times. The CDR3 loop is CASSFFQPVSNQPQHF. CDR3 DNA sequence: TGTGCCAGCAGTTTCTTCCAGCCCGTTAGCAATCAGCCCCAGCATTTT. The chain is built from TRBV28 and TRBJ1-5, with D hard to call. Trimming removed 3 bases from V and 0 bases from J, with 12 bases in between. Germline V gives CDR1 MDHEN, CDR2 SYDVKM. The CDR3 has 16 amino acids.

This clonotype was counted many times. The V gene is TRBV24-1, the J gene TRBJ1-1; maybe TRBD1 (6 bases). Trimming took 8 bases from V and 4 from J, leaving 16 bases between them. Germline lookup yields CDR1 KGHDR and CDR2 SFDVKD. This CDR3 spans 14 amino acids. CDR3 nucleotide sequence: TGTGCCACCACCATTTCGGGGGCGCTCACTGAAGCTTTCTTT. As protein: CATTISGALTEAFF.

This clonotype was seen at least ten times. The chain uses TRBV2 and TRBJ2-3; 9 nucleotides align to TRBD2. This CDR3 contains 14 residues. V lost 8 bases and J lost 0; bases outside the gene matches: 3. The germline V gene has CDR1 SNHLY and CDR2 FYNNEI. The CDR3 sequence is CASASGASTDTQYF. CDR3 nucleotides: TGTGCCAGCGCTAGCGGGGCGAGCACAGATACGCAGTATTTT.

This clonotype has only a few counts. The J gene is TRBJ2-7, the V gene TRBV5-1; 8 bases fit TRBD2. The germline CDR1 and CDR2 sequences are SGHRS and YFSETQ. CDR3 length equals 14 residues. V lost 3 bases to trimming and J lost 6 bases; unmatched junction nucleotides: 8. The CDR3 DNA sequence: TGCGCCAGCAGCTCCCCTCCCGGGACTAGCGAGCAGTACTTC. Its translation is CASSSPPGTSEQYF.

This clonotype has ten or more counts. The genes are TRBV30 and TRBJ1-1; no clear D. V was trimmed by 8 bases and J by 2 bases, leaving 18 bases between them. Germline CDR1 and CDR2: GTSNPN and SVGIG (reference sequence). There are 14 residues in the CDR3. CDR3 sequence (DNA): TGTGCCGGGCAGTCCGGGCCCGCTAACACTGAAGCTTTCTTT. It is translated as CAGQSGPANTEAFF.

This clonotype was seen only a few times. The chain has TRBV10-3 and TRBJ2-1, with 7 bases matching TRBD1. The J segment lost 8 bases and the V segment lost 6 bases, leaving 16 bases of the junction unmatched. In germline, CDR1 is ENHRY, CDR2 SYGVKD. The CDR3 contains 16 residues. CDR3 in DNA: TGTGCCATCAGGGACAACAGGGGTGGAGGTTTACATGAGCAGTTCTTC. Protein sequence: CAIRDNRGGGLHEQFF.

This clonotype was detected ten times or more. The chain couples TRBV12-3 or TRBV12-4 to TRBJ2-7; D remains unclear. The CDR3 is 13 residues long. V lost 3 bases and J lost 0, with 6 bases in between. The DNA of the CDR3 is TGTGCCAGCAGTTTTGGCAGCTCCTACGAGCAGTACTTC. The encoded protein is CASSFGSSYEQYF.

CDR3 region: CATSDQTGTSGRMEQFF. The CDR3 DNA follows: TGTGCCACCAGTGATCAAACCGGGACTAGCGGGAGGATGGAGCAGTTCTTC. The chain couples TRBV24-1 to TRBJ2-1, with 15 bases identical to TRBD2. The CDR3 totals 17 residues. Per the germline V gene, CDR1 is KGHDR and CDR2 is SFDVKD. Unmatched junction bases numbered 9, after V lost 3 bases and J lost 10 bases.

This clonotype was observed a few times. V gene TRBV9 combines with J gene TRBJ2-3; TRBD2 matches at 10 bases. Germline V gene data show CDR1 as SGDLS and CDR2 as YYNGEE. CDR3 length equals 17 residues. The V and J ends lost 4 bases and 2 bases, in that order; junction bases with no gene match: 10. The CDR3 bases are TGTGCCAGCAGCTCGACCGGGGGGACTAGCGCCACAGATACGCAGTATTTT. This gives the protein CASSSTGGTSATDTQYF. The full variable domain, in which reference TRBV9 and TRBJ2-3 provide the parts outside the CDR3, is DSGVTQTPKHLITATGQRVTLRCSPRSGDLSVYWYQQSLDQGLQFLIQYYNGEERAKGNILERFSAQQFPDLHSELNLSSLELGDSALYFCASSSTGGTSATDTQYFGPGTRLTVL.

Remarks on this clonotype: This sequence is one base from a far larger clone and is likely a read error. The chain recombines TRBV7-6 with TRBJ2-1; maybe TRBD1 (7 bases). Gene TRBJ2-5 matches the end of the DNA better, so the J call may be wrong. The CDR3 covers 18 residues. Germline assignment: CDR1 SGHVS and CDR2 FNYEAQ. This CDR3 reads CASSLVTARQGGREAQYF. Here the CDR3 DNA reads TGTGCCAGCAGCTTAGTAACCGCCCGACAGGGTGGCAGGGAGGCCCAGTACTTC.

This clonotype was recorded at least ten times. CDR3 in amino acids: CASRSTSGSSYEQYF. The CDR3 nucleotides are TGTGCCAGCAGGAGCACTAGCGGGAGCTCCTACGAGCAGTACTTC. This chain connects TRBV7-2 to TRBJ2-7; 11 nucleotides align to TRBD2. V lost 6 bases and J lost 0; bases outside the gene matches: 4. The CDR3 runs 15 residues. CDR1 is SGHTA and CDR2 is FQGNSA in the germline V gene.

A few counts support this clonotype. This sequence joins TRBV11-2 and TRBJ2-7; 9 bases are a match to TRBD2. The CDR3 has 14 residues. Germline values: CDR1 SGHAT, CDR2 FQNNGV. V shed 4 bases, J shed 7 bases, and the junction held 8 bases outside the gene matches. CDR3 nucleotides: TGTGCCAGCAGCTCCGTAGCGGGAGTAGGTGAGCAGTACTTC. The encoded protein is CASSSVAGVGEQYF.

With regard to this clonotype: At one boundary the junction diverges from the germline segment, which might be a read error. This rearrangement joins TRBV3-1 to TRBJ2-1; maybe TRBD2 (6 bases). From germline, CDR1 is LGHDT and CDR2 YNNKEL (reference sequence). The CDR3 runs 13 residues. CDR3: CASSKIGGDEQSF. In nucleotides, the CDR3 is TGTGCCAGCAGCAAGATCGGAGGGGATGAGCAGTCCTTC.

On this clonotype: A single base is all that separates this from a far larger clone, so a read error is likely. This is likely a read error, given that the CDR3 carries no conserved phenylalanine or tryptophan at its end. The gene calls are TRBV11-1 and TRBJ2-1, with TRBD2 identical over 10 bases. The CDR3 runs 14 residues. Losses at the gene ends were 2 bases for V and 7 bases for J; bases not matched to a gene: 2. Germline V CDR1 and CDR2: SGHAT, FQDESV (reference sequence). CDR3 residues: CASSLILAGNEQFS. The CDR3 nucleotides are TGTGCCAGCAGCTTAATACTAGCGGGAAATGAGCAGTTCTCC.

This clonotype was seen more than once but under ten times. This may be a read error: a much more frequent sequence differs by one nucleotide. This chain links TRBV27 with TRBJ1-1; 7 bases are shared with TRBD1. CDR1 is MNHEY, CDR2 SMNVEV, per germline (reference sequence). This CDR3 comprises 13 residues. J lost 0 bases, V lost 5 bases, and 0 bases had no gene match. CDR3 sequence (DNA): TGTGCCAGCAGTGGGACAGTGAACACTGAAGCTTTCTTT. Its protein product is CASSGTVNTEAFF.

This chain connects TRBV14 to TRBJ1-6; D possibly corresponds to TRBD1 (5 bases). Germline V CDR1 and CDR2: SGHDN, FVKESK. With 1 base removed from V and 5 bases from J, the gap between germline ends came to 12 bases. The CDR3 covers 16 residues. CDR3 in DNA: TGTGCCAGCAGCCAAGCGGGGAGGGGAGATAATTCACCCCTCCACTTT. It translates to CASSQAGRGDNSPLHF.

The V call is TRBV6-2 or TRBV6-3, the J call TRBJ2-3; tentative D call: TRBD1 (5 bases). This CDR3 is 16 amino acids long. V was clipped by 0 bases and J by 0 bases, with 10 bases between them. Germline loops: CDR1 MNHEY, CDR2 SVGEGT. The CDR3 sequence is CASSYSRTTSTDTQYF. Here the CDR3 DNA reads TGTGCCAGCAGTTACTCGAGGACAACTAGCACAGATACGCAGTATTTT.

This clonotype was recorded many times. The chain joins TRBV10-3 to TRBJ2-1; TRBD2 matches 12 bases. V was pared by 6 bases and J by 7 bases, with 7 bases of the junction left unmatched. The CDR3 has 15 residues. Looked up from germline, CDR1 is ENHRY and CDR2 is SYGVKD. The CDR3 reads CAISALTSGSNEQFF. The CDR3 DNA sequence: TGTGCCATCAGCGCACTGACTAGCGGGAGTAATGAGCAGTTCTTC.

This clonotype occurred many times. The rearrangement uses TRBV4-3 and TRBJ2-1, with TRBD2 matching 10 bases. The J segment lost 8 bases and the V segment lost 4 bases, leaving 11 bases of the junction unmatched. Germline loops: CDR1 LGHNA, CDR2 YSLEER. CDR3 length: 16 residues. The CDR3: CASSRSGTSEAHEQFF. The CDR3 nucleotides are TGCGCCAGCAGCCGGTCCGGGACTAGCGAGGCCCATGAGCAGTTCTTC.

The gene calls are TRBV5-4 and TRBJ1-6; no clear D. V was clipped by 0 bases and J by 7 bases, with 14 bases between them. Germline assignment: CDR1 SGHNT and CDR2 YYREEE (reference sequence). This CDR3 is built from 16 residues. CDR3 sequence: CASSLARPRENSPLHF. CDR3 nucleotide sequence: TGTGCCAGCAGCTTGGCGAGGCCGCGGGAAAATTCACCCCTCCACTTT.

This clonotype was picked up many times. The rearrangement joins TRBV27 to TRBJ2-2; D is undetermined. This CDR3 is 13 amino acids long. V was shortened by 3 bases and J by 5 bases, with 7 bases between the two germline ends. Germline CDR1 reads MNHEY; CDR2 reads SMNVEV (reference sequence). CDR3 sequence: CASSFFQTGELFF. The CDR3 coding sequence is TGTGCCAGCAGTTTCTTCCAAACCGGGGAGCTGTTTTTT.

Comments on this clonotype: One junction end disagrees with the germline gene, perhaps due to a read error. CDR3 nucleotides: TGTGCCTCCAGCAGAGACCAGGGGGTCCACGAGCAGTACTTC. This gives the protein CASSRDQGVHEQYF. The chain has TRBV15 and TRBJ2-7; TRBD1 matches at 7 bases. Germline V gene data show CDR1 as LNHNV and CDR2 as YYDKDF (reference sequence). The CDR3 runs 14 residues.